This T cell receptor (beta chain) was sequenced in a study of graft-versus-host responses after intestinal transplantation. In regard to this clone: Its target is unknown.

Trimming took off 6 bases at V and 7 bases at J, with 13 bases between the two ends. Germline assignment: CDR1 SNHLY and CDR2 FYNNEI. There are 14 residues in the CDR3. Repertoires were generated with immunoSEQ multiplex PCR, while TCRdb's copy carries only in-frame clones and drops some. The data hold about 15,000 clones, with around 63% observed a single time. Whole-study findings and limits: The authors found GvH clones in recipient marrow, some appearing first in ileum or blood.

Graft tissue processing released intraepithelial and lamina propria lymphocytes. The sequence derives from a human patient who received an intestinal transplant, so some T cells may come from the graft donor. This chain links TRBV2 with TRBJ1-6; D is undetermined. The input for sequencing was ileum tissue, taken 524 days after transplant. The CDR3 DNA reads TGTGCCAGCAGGGACTGGTCCGCGAATTCACCCCTCCACTTT. As protein: CASRDWSANSPLHF.